These T cell receptor beta chains were read from a single sample in a study of identical twins. MiXCR, applied by TCRdb to the 5' RACE reads, yields one record per CDR3 protein. The profile shows about 1.7 million distinct CDR3 sequences, 25% to 35% of them singletons. Material for sequencing was cord blood. Every receptor here comes from a newborn girl in good health. Both conserved end residues are part of each CDR3. D genes are given only for firm matches. Clone sizes are given selectively: once, few, many, or a class where the clone is expanded.

v_gene: TRBV5-6
d_gene: NA
j_gene: TRBJ2-5
abundance: few
CDR3aa: CASSRNLLYQETQYF
CDR3nt: TGTGCCAGCAGCCGAAATCTCCTGTACCAAGAGACCCAGTACTTC

v_gene: TRBV7-9
d_gene: NA
j_gene: TRBJ1-2
abundance: many
CDR3aa: CASSLVGRDGYTF
CDR3nt: TGTGCCAGCAGCTTAGTAGGCCGCGATGGCTACACCTTC

v_gene: TRBV27
d_gene: TRBD1
j_gene: TRBJ1-1
abundance: NA
CDR3aa: CASSPQQGAHTEAFF
CDR3nt: TGTGCCAGCAGTCCACAACAGGGGGCTCACACTGAAGCTTTCTTT

v_gene: TRBV20-1
d_gene: NA
j_gene: TRBJ1-2
abundance: NA
CDR3aa: CSASRRRQNYGYTF
CDR3nt: TGCAGTGCTAGTAGGCGGAGGCAGAACTATGGCTACACCTTC

v_gene: TRBV11-2
d_gene: NA
j_gene: TRBJ1-2
abundance: many
CDR3aa: CASSLDRAGYGYTF
CDR3nt: TGTGCCAGCAGCTTAGATCGGGCAGGCTATGGCTACACCTTC

v_gene: TRBV6-5
d_gene: NA
j_gene: TRBJ1-2
abundance: few
CDR3aa: CASSYDAGGNYGYTF
CDR3nt: TGTGCCAGCAGTTACGACGCGGGGGGCAACTATGGCTACACCTTC

v_gene: TRBV5-1
d_gene: NA
j_gene: TRBJ1-5
abundance: NA
CDR3aa: CASSLVGRQPQHF
CDR3nt: TGCGCCAGCAGCTTGGTAGGACGTCAGCCCCAGCATTTT

v_gene: TRBV10-1
d_gene: NA
j_gene: TRBJ2-7
abundance: NA
CDR3aa: CASSESGLYERYF
CDR3nt: TGCGCCAGCAGTGAGTCCGGACTCTACGAGCGGTACTTC

v_gene: TRBV5-1
d_gene: NA
j_gene: TRBJ2-7
abundance: few
CDR3aa: CASRPPGLDAYEQYF
CDR3nt: TGCGCCAGCAGACCACCGGGACTGGACGCCTACGAGCAGTACTTC

v_gene: TRBV20-1
d_gene: TRBD2
j_gene: TRBJ2-7
abundance: few
CDR3aa: CSARGVGSGGLINYEQYF
CDR3nt: TGCAGTGCTAGAGGAGTGGGGAGCGGGGGCCTTATAAACTACGAGCAGTACTTC

v_gene: TRBV11-2
d_gene: NA
j_gene: TRBJ2-5
abundance: many
CDR3aa: CASSFYSAETQYF
CDR3nt: TGTGCCAGCAGCTTCTATAGCGCAGAGACCCAGTACTTC

v_gene: TRBV5-1
d_gene: NA
j_gene: TRBJ2-2
abundance: NA
CDR3aa: CASSLGIAPSLAGELFF
CDR3nt: TGCGCCAGCAGCTTGGGAATAGCCCCTTCTCTCGCCGGGGAGCTGTTTTTT

v_gene: TRBV12-5
d_gene: NA
j_gene: TRBJ1-5
abundance: few
CDR3aa: CASGPPPRDSNQPQHF
CDR3nt: TGTGCTAGTGGTCCTCCGCCCAGGGATTCGAATCAGCCCCAGCATTTT

v_gene: TRBV11-2
d_gene: NA
j_gene: TRBJ2-1
abundance: few
CDR3aa: CASSLGRLRDVRNEQFF
CDR3nt: TGTGCCAGCAGCTTAGGGCGTTTGCGGGACGTTCGGAATGAGCAGTTCTTC

v_gene: TRBV29-1
d_gene: TRBD1
j_gene: TRBJ1-2
abundance: NA
CDR3aa: CSVNPLTGYNGYTF
CDR3nt: TGCAGCGTTAACCCCCTGACAGGGTATAATGGCTACACCTTC

v_gene: TRBV11-2
d_gene: NA
j_gene: TRBJ2-3
abundance: NA
CDR3aa: CASSLEALADTDTQYF
CDR3nt: TGTGCCAGCAGCTTAGAGGCACTAGCAGACACAGATACGCAGTATTTT

v_gene: TRBV10-2
d_gene: NA
j_gene: TRBJ2-7
abundance: few
CDR3aa: CASKVIQQSEQYF
CDR3nt: TGCGCCAGCAAGGTAATTCAGCAAAGCGAGCAGTACTTC

v_gene: TRBV6-2/TRBV6-3
d_gene: TRBD2
j_gene: TRBJ2-5
abundance: few
CDR3aa: CASSYRLAGQETQYF
CDR3nt: TGTGCCAGCAGTTATCGACTAGCAGGCCAAGAGACCCAGTACTTC

v_gene: TRBV6-5
d_gene: NA
j_gene: TRBJ1-4
abundance: few
CDR3aa: CASSYPLQGHGEKLFF
CDR3nt: TGTGCCAGCAGTTATCCCCTTCAGGGGCATGGTGAAAAACTGTTTTTT

v_gene: TRBV5-6
d_gene: NA
j_gene: TRBJ2-7
abundance: few
CDR3aa: CASSLWPSAIHEQYF
CDR3nt: TGTGCCAGCAGCTTGTGGCCTAGCGCTATCCACGAGCAGTACTTC

v_gene: TRBV20-1
d_gene: NA
j_gene: TRBJ2-1
abundance: few
CDR3aa: CSASTGIEQFF
CDR3nt: TGCAGTGCTAGCACAGGGATTGAGCAGTTCTTC

v_gene: TRBV7-9
d_gene: TRBD2
j_gene: TRBJ2-1
abundance: few
CDR3aa: CASSLLRIPGLPYNEQFF
CDR3nt: TGTGCCAGCAGCTTATTAAGAATCCCGGGACTACCCTACAATGAGCAGTTCTTC

v_gene: TRBV20-1
d_gene: TRBD1
j_gene: TRBJ2-7
abundance: few
CDR3aa: CSARGWGPKRGGPTYEQYF
CDR3nt: TGCAGTGCCAGGGGGTGGGGGCCGAAACGAGGGGGCCCCACCTACGAGCAGTACTTC

v_gene: TRBV20-1
d_gene: NA
j_gene: TRBJ2-4
abundance: NA
CDR3aa: CSASSWPVRGIQYF
CDR3nt: TGCAGTGCTAGTAGTTGGCCTGTGAGGGGCATTCAGTACTTC

v_gene: TRBV13
d_gene: TRBD2
j_gene: TRBJ2-1
abundance: NA
CDR3aa: CASSLRTSGDYNEQFF
CDR3nt: TGTGCCAGCAGCTTAAGAACGAGCGGGGACTACAATGAGCAGTTCTTC

v_gene: TRBV9
d_gene: NA
j_gene: TRBJ1-2
abundance: few
CDR3aa: CASSVGGGRGGYTF
CDR3nt: TGTGCCAGCAGCGTAGGAGGAGGCAGAGGTGGCTACACCTTC

v_gene: TRBV20-1
d_gene: TRBD2
j_gene: TRBJ2-3
abundance: once
CDR3aa: CSARVGTSGRTDTQYF
CDR3nt: TGCAGTGCTAGAGTCGGGACTAGCGGGAGAACAGATACGCAGTATTTT

v_gene: TRBV11-2
d_gene: NA
j_gene: TRBJ2-7
abundance: NA
CDR3aa: CASSIQGISYEQYF
CDR3nt: TGTGCCAGCAGCATACAGGGTATATCCTACGAGCAGTACTTC

v_gene: TRBV19
d_gene: NA
j_gene: TRBJ2-5
abundance: NA
CDR3aa: CASSIDLGGLETQYF
CDR3nt: TGTGCCAGTAGTATAGATCTGGGGGGCCTAGAGACCCAGTACTTC

v_gene: TRBV28
d_gene: TRBD1
j_gene: TRBJ2-7
abundance: NA
CDR3aa: CASSLWDRGDEQYF
CDR3nt: TGTGCCAGCAGTTTATGGGACAGGGGAGACGAGCAGTACTTC

v_gene: TRBV7-2
d_gene: TRBD2
j_gene: TRBJ2-3
abundance: NA
CDR3aa: CASSSQAAGVSDTQYF
CDR3nt: TGTGCCAGCAGCTCGCAAGCAGCGGGGGTGTCAGATACGCAGTATTTT

v_gene: TRBV11-2
d_gene: NA
j_gene: TRBJ2-7
abundance: many
CDR3aa: CASSLGGGGYEQYF
CDR3nt: TGTGCCAGCAGCTTAGGGGGAGGGGGGTACGAGCAGTACTTC

v_gene: TRBV14
d_gene: NA
j_gene: TRBJ2-5
abundance: NA
CDR3aa: CASSLFLRGDKETQYF
CDR3nt: TGTGCCAGCAGCCTTTTCTTGCGGGGCGATAAAGAGACCCAGTACTTC

v_gene: TRBV4-2
d_gene: NA
j_gene: TRBJ1-1
abundance: few
CDR3aa: CASSQDPGRHTEAFF
CDR3nt: TGTGCCAGCAGCCAAGACCCGGGGCGACACACTGAAGCTTTCTTT

v_gene: TRBV5-1
d_gene: NA
j_gene: TRBJ1-1
abundance: NA
CDR3aa: CASSPSPLALNTEAFF
CDR3nt: TGCGCCAGCAGTCCTTCCCCCTTGGCCTTGAACACTGAAGCTTTCTTT

v_gene: TRBV6-2/TRBV6-3
d_gene: TRBD1
j_gene: TRBJ2-7
abundance: many
CDR3aa: CASSYSATGSYEQYF
CDR3nt: TGTGCCAGCAGTTACTCGGCGACAGGGTCCTACGAGCAGTACTTC

v_gene: TRBV12-3/TRBV12-4
d_gene: TRBD1
j_gene: TRBJ1-2
abundance: NA
CDR3aa: CASSLRGLGYGYTF
CDR3nt: TGTGCCAGCAGCCTCAGGGGGCTCGGCTATGGCTACACCTTC

v_gene: TRBV27
d_gene: NA
j_gene: TRBJ2-7
abundance: NA
CDR3aa: CASSLGSRGSGEQYF
CDR3nt: TGTGCCAGCAGTTTGGGTAGTCGGGGGTCTGGGGAGCAGTACTTC

v_gene: TRBV4-2
d_gene: TRBD2
j_gene: TRBJ2-3
abundance: NA
CDR3aa: CASSQGLAGGTDTRYF
CDR3nt: TGTGCCAGCAGCCAAGGGCTAGCGGGGGGCACAGATACGCGGTATTTT

v_gene: TRBV4-2
d_gene: NA
j_gene: TRBJ2-7
abundance: many
CDR3aa: CASSQDWGSSSSYEQYF
CDR3nt: TGTGCCAGCAGCCAAGATTGGGGCAGCAGTTCTTCCTACGAGCAGTACTTC

v_gene: TRBV7-6
d_gene: NA
j_gene: TRBJ2-1
abundance: NA
CDR3aa: CASVPQSSYNEQFF
CDR3nt: TGTGCCAGCGTGCCTCAGAGCTCCTACAATGAGCAGTTCTTC

v_gene: TRBV20-1
d_gene: TRBD1
j_gene: TRBJ2-1
abundance: NA
CDR3aa: CSASQGQYQETQFF
CDR3nt: TGCAGTGCTAGCCAGGGACAGTACCAAGAGACCCAGTTCTTC

v_gene: TRBV28
d_gene: NA
j_gene: TRBJ1-1
abundance: NA
CDR3aa: CASSLPTRQITEAFF
CDR3nt: TGTGCCAGCAGTTTACCCACCAGACAGATCACTGAAGCTTTCTTT

v_gene: TRBV20-1
d_gene: NA
j_gene: TRBJ2-3
abundance: NA
CDR3aa: CSASPARIGPDTQYF
CDR3nt: TGCAGTGCTAGCCCCGCTAGGATAGGTCCAGATACGCAGTATTTT

v_gene: TRBV12-3/TRBV12-4
d_gene: NA
j_gene: TRBJ2-1
abundance: NA
CDR3aa: CASKKGSRSYNEQFF
CDR3nt: TGTGCCAGCAAGAAGGGGAGCCGGAGCTACAATGAGCAGTTCTTC

v_gene: TRBV7-8
d_gene: NA
j_gene: TRBJ2-7
abundance: NA
CDR3aa: CASSLMGYSYNEQYF
CDR3nt: TGTGCCAGCAGCTTAATGGGGTACTCCTACAATGAGCAGTACTTC

v_gene: TRBV20-1
d_gene: NA
j_gene: TRBJ1-3
abundance: few
CDR3aa: CSATPLGGNTIYF
CDR3nt: TGCAGTGCTACGCCTCTAGGGGGAAACACCATATATTTT

v_gene: TRBV6-1
d_gene: TRBD1
j_gene: TRBJ1-5
abundance: NA
CDR3aa: CASSGKGASNQPQHF
CDR3nt: TGTGCCAGCAGTGGAAAGGGGGCGAGCAATCAGCCCCAGCATTTT